This T cell receptor (beta chain) appears in the sequencing data of a study of Graves' ophthalmopathy and Graves' hyperthyroidism. Across the study: Hyperthyroidism is called stable when no ophthalmopathy develops within 18 months of follow-up. Findings and limits, study-wide: Blood also held most thyroid clonotypes expanded above 0.001 frequency.

About this clonotype itself: Its antigen remains unknown.

CDR3 regions of TCR beta were amplified from RNA transcripts. In the first round, RT-PCR was carried out with HTBI primers, and a multiplex PCR formed the second round. TCRdb reprocessed the multiplex PCR reads with MiXCR, giving one entry per CDR3 protein. The repertoire includes approximately 540,000 distinct CDR3 sequences, less than 45% of them detected once, and 3.5% to 4.5% sits in the top ten. Only newly diagnosed hyperthyroidism patients aged 18 to 65, with under 2 months' duration, were enrolled. Looked up from germline, CDR1 is LNHNV and CDR2 is YYDKDF (reference sequence). After removal of 5 bases from V and 7 bases from J, the junction contained 11 bases not matched to a gene. The CDR3 sequence is 15 residues long.

The sequenced sample consisted of peripheral blood or thyroid tissue (not recorded which). V usage is TRBV15 and J usage is TRBJ1-1, with TRBD1 matching 9 bases. The sequence derives from an adult man with Graves' hyperthyroidism. Written as DNA, the CDR3 is TGTGCCACCAGCCCAATGACAGGGGGTCGGAATGAAGCTTTCTTT. Protein product: CATSPMTGGRNEAFF.